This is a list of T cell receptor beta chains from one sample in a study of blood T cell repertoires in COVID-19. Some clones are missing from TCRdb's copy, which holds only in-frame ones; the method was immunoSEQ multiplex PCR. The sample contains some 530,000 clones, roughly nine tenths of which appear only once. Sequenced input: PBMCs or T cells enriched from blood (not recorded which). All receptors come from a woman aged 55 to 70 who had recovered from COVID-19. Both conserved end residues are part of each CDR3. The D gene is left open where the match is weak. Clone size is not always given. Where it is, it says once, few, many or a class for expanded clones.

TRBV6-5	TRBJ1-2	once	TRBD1	TGTGCCAGCAGTCGAGACAGGGGGCGTTATGGCTACACCTTC	CASSRDRGRYGYTF
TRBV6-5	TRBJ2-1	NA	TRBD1	TGTGCCAGCAGTTTTTCAGGGGGATACAATGAGCAGTTCTTC	CASSFSGGYNEQFF
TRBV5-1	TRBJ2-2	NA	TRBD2	TGCGCCAGCAGCCCGTTAGCGGGGCGGACCGGGGAGCTGTTTTTT	CASSPLAGRTGELFF
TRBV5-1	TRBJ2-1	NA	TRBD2	TGCGCCAGCAGCTCCGGGGGGAGCTCCTACAATGAGCAGTTCTTC	CASSSGGSSYNEQFF
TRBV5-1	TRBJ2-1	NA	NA	TGCGCCAGCAGCTTTTCAGGGGCCTACAATGAGCAGTTCTTC	CASSFSGAYNEQFF
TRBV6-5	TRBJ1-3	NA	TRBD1	TGTGCCAGCAGGGACAGGGGGCTGGGTGGAAACACCATATATTTT	CASRDRGLGGNTIYF
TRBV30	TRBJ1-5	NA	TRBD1	TGTGCCTGGAGTATGGGACAGGGTAGCTCTCAGCCCCAGCATTTT	CAWSMGQGSSQPQHF
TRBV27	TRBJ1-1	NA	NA	TGTGCCAGCAGATTGGGAGAAGTTGGAAAAGCTTTCTTT	CASRLGEVGKAFF
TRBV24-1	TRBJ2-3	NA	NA	TGTGCCACCAGTGGGGGCCCCGACCGCACAGATACGCAGTATTTT	CATSGGPDRTDTQYF
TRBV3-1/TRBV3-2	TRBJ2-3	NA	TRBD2	TGTGCCAGCAGCCCGCTGCGGGGGGGCACAGATACGCAGTATTTT	CASSPLRGGTDTQYF
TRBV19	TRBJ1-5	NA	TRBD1	TGTGCCAGTAGTATTAATAGACAGGGGGGCAATCAGCCCCAGCATTTT	CASSINRQGGNQPQHF
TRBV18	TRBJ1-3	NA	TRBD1	TGTGCCAGCTCACCAAGGCAGGGGGCGATCTCTGGAAACACCATATATTTT	CASSPRQGAISGNTIYF
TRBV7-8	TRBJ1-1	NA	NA	TGTGCCAGCATAGGGGGACTACTTAACACTGAAGCTTTCTTT	CASIGGLLNTEAFF
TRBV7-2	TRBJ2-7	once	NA	TGTGCCAGCAGCCCGCAGGCATACGAGCAGTACTTC	CASSPQAYEQYF
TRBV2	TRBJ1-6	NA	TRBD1	TGTGCCAGCAGCCCAGACAGGGGAAATAATTCACCCCTCCACTTT	CASSPDRGNNSPLHF
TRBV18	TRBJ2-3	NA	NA	TGTGCCAGCTCACTGCAGGGGATACCGGGAGATACGCAGTATTTT	CASSLQGIPGDTQYF
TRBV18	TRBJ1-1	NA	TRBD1	TGTGCCAGCTCACCAGGGGGGACAGGGACCCCAAGGACTGAAGCTTTCTTT	CASSPGGTGTPRTEAFF
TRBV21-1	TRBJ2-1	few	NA	TGTGCCAGCAGCAAAAGGGGGGGGACTAGCGGATCGAATGAGCAGTTCTTC	CASSKRGGTSGSNEQFF
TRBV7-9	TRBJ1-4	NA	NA	TGTGCCAGCAGCTCCCGACGGAGTAATGAAAAACTGTTTTTT	CASSSRRSNEKLFF
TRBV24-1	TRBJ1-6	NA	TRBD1	TGTGCCACCAGTGACCCATCACAGGGGGCCAATTCACCCCTCCACTTT	CATSDPSQGANSPLHF
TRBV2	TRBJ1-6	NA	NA	TGTGCCAGCACCTTCTCCTATAATTCACCCCTCCACTTT	CASTFSYNSPLHF
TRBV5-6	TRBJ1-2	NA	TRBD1	TGTGCCAGCAGCTTGCCTGGGACAGAGGAGTACTATGGCTACACCTTC	CASSLPGTEEYYGYTF
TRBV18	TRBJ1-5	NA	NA	TGTGCCAGCTCACCACGACAACCCACAGGGAGCAATCAGCCCCAGCATTTT	CASSPRQPTGSNQPQHF
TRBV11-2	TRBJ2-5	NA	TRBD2	TGTGCCAGCAGCTTGTGGCTAGCGGACCAAGAGACCCAGTACTTC	CASSLWLADQETQYF
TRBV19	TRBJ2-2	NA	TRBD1	TGTGCCAGTAGTCGTACAGGGGTTCAGGACACCGGGGAGCTGTTTTTT	CASSRTGVQDTGELFF
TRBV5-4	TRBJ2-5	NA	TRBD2	TGTGCCAGCAGCTTGGCCGGAGCTAGCGGGGAGACCCAGTACTTC	CASSLAGASGETQYF
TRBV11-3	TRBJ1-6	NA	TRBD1	TGTGCCAGCAGCCCGGGGGGACAGGGAGGGTCACCCCTCCACTTT	CASSPGGQGGSPLHF
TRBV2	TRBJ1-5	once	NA	TGTGCCAGCAGCACAGGGAATCAGCCCCAGCATTTT	CASSTGNQPQHF
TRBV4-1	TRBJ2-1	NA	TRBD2	TGCGCCAGCAGCCAAGATCGCGCGGGGGGCCAGAGCTCCTACAATGAGCAGTTCTTC	CASSQDRAGGQSSYNEQFF
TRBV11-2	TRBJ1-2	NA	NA	TGTGCCAGCAGCTTAGGGGGGGTCCAGACCTTC	CASSLGGVQTF
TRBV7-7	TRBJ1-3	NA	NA	TGTGCCAGCAGCTTTTCCCAGACAGTCTCTGGAAACACCATATATTTT	CASSFSQTVSGNTIYF
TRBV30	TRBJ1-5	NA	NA	TGTGCCTGGAGTGTAGGGACATACAATCAGCCCCAGCATTTT	CAWSVGTYNQPQHF
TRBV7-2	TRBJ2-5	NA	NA	TGTGCCAGCAGCTTAGCTCGGGCAGGGATAGAGACCCAGTACTTC	CASSLARAGIETQYF
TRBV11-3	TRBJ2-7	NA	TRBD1	TGTGCCAGCAGCGCATTAGACAGGGTCTACGAGCAGTACTTC	CASSALDRVYEQYF
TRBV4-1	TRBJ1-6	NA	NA	TGCGCCAGCAGCCAAGTTATAGGTGGAGGATCACCCCTCCACTTT	CASSQVIGGGSPLHF
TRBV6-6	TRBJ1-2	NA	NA	TGTGCCAGCAGTTACCAGCAGGGGTTGAATGGCTACACCTTC	CASSYQQGLNGYTF
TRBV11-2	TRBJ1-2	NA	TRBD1	TGTGCCAGCAGCTTAGGCGGACAGGGAGGCGGCTACACCTTC	CASSLGGQGGGYTF
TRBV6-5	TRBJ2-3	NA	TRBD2	TGTGCCAGCAGTTTGGCGGGGGGGCCCCGAGGAGATACGCAGTATTTT	CASSLAGGPRGDTQYF
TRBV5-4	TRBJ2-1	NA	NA	TGTGCCAGCAGCTCGAGCAATGAGCAGTTCTTC	CASSSSNEQFF
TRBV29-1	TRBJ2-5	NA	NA	TGCAGCGTTGTATGGTTTGCCGACAGTGATCAAGAGACCCAGTACTTC	CSVVWFADSDQETQYF
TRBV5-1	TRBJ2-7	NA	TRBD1	TGCGCCAGCAGCTTCGGGACAGGCTCCTACGAGCAGTACTTC	CASSFGTGSYEQYF
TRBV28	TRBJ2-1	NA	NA	TGTGCCAGCAGTTTATTCGGTGGTTTAGCTCGCAATGAGCAGTTCTTC	CASSLFGGLARNEQFF
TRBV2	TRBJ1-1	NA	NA	TGTGCCAGCACCCTGGGGCGTACTGAAGCTTTCTTT	CASTLGRTEAFF
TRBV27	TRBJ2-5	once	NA	TGTGCCAGCAGTCAAATAATCAGGGATCTCGAGACCCAGTACTTC	CASSQIIRDLETQYF
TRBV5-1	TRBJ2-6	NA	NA	TGCGCCAGCAGCCTGTTAACTGGGGCCAACGTCCTGACTTTC	CASSLLTGANVLTF
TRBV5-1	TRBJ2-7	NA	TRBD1	TGCGCCAGCAGCCCCCACTCGGACAGGAGCTCCTACGAGCAGTACTTC	CASSPHSDRSSYEQYF
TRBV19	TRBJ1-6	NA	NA	TGTGCCAGTAGATACAGGGATTCACCCCTCCACTTT	CASRYRDSPLHF
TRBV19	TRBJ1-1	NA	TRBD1	TGTGCCAGTAGTATCCCCGGGGCGTGGACAGGGGGAGCTTTCTTT	CASSIPGAWTGGAFF
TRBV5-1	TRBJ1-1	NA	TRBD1	TGCGCCAGCAGCTTGGGGGACAGGGGGGCAGTCACTGAAGCTTTCTTT	CASSLGDRGAVTEAFF
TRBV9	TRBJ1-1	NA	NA	TGTGCCAGCAGCGTAGTAGGGAGTGGAACCACTGAAGCTTTCTTT	CASSVVGSGTTEAFF
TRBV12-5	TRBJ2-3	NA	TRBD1	TGTGCTAGTGGTTTGCAGGGGGCAGATACGCAGTATTTT	CASGLQGADTQYF
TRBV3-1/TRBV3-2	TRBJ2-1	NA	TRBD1	TGTGCCAGCAGCCAAGGCTGGGACAGGATCTATGAGCAGTTCTTC	CASSQGWDRIYEQFF
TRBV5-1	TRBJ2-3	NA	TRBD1	TGCGCCAGCAGCTTGGCCGGACAGGGAAGGATTAGCGGAAGCACAGATACGCAGTATTTT	CASSLAGQGRISGSTDTQYF